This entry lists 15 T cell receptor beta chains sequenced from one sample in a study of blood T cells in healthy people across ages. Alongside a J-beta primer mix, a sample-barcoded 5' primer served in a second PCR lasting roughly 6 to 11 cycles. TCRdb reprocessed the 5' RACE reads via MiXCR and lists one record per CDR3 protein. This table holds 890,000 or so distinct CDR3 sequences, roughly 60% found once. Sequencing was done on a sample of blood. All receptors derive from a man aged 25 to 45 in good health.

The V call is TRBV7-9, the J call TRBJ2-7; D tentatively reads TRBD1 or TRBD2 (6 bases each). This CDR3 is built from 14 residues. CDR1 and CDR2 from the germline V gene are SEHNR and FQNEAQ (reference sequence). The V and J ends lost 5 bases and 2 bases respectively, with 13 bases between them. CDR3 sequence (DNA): TGTGCCAGCAGCCCCAAGGGGGGAACCTACGAGCAGTACTTC. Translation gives CASSPKGGTYEQYF.

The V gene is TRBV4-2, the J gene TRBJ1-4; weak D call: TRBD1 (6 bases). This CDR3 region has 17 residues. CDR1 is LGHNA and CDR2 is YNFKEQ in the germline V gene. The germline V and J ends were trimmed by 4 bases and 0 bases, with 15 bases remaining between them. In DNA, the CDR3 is TGTGCCAGCAGCCCACAGGGTCTGAGCGCAACTAATGAAAAACTGTTTTTT. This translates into CASSPQGLSATNEKLFF.

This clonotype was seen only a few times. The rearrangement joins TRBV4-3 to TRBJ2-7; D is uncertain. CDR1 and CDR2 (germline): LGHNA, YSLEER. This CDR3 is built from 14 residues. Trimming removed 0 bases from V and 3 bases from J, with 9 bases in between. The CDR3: CASSQEHHYYEQYF. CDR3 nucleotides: TGCGCCAGCAGCCAAGAACACCACTACTACGAGCAGTACTTC.

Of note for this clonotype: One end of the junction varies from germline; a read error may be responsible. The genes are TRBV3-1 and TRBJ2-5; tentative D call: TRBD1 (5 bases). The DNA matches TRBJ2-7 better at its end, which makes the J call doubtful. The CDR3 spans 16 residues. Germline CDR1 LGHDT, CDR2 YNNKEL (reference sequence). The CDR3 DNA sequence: TGTGCCGGCAGCCGAGACGTGGGGCGGAGAGCCTACGAGCAGTACTTC. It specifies CAGSRDVGRRAYEQYF.

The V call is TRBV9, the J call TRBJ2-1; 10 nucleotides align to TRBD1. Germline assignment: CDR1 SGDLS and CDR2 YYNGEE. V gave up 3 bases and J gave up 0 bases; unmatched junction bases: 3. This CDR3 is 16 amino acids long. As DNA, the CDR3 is TGTGCCAGCAGCGCCGGACAGGGGGTCTCCTACAATGAGCAGTTCTTC. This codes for CASSAGQGVSYNEQFF.

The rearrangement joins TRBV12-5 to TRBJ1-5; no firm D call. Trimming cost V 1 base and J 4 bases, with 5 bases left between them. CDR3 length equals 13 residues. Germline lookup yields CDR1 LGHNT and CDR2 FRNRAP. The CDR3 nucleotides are TGTGCTAGTGGTTTGGAAGGGAATCAGCCCCAGCATTTT. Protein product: CASGLEGNQPQHF.

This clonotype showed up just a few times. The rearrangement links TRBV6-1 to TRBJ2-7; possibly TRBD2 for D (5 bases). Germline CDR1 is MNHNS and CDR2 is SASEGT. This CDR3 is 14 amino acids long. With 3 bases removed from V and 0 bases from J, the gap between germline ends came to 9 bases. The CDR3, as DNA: TGTGCCAGCAGTGACACGACTATCTCCTACGAGCAGTACTTC. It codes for CASSDTTISYEQYF.

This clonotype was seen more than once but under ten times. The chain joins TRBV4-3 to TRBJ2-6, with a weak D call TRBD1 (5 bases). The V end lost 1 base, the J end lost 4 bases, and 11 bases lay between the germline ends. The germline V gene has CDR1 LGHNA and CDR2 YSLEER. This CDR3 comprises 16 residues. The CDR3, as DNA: TGCGCCAGCAGCCAAGCAACAAGGGGAGGGGCCAACGTCCTGACTTTC. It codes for CASSQATRGGANVLTF.

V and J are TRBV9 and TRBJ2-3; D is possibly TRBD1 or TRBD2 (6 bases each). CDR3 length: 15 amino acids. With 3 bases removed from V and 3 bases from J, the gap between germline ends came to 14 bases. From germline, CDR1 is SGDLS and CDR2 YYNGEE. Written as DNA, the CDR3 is TGTGCCAGCAGCGACGGGGGCGCCTCAACAGATACGCAGTATTTT. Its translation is CASSDGGASTDTQYF.

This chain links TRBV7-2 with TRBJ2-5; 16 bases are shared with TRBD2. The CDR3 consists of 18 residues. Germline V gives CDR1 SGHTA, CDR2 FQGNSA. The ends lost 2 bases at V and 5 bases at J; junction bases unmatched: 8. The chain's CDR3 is CASSLSPGLAGGPETQYF. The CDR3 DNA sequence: TGTGCCAGCAGCTTATCGCCGGGACTAGCGGGGGGGCCGGAGACCCAGTACTTC.

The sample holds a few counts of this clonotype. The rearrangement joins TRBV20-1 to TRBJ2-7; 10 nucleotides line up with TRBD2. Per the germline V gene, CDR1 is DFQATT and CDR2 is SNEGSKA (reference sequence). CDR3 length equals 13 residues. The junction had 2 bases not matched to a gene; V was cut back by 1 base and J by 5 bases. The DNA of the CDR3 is TGCAGTGCTAGAGTTAGCGGGGGGCACGAGCAGTACTTC. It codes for CSARVSGGHEQYF.

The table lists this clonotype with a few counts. CDR3 nucleotides: TGTGCCATCAGTGAGGGCACAGGGAGGAATGAAAAACTGTTTTTT. Residues: CAISEGTGRNEKLFF. The chain has TRBV10-3 and TRBJ1-4; weak D call: TRBD1 (6 bases). Trimming shortened V by 2 bases and J by 5 bases, and 12 bases separated the two germline ends. This CDR3 is 15 amino acids long. Looked up from germline, CDR1 is ENHRY and CDR2 is SYGVKD.

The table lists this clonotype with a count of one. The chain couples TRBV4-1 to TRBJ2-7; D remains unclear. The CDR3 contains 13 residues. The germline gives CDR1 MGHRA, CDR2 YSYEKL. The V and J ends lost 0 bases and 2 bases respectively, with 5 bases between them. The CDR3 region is CASSQDYAYEQYF. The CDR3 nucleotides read TGCGCCAGCAGCCAAGATTATGCCTACGAGCAGTACTTC.

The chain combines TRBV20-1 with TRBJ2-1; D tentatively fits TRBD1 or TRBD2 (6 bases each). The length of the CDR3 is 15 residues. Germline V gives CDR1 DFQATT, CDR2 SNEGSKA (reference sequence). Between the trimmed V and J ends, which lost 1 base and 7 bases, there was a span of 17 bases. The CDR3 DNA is TGCAGTGCTAGAGGGTTGGGGGGCGCTCAGAATGAGCAGTTCTTC. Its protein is CSARGLGGAQNEQFF.

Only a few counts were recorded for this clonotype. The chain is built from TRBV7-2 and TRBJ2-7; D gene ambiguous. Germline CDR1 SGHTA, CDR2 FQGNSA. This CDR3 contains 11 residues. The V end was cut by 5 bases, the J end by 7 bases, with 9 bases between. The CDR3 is CASSGSWEQYF. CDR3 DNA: TGTGCCAGCAGCGGCTCCTGGGAGCAGTACTTC. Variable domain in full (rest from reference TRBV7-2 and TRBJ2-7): GAGVSQSPSNKVTEKGKDVELRCDPISGHTALYWYRQSLGQGLEFLIYFQGNSAPDKSGLPSDRFSAERTGGSVSTLTIQRTQQEDSAVYLCASSGSWEQYFGPGTRLTVT.